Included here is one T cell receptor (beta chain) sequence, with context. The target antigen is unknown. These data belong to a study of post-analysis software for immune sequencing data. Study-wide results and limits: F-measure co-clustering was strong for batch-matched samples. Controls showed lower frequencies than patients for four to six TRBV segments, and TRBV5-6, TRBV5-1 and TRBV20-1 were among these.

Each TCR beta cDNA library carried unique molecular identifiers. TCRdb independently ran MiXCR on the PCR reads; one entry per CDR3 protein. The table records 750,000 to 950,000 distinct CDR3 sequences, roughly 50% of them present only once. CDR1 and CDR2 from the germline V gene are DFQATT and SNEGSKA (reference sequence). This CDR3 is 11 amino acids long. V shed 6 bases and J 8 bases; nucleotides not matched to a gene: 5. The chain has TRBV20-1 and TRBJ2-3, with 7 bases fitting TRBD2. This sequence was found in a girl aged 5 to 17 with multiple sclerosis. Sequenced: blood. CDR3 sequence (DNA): TGCAGTGCAGACCGGGAGGCTACGCAGTATTTT. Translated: CSADREATQYF.